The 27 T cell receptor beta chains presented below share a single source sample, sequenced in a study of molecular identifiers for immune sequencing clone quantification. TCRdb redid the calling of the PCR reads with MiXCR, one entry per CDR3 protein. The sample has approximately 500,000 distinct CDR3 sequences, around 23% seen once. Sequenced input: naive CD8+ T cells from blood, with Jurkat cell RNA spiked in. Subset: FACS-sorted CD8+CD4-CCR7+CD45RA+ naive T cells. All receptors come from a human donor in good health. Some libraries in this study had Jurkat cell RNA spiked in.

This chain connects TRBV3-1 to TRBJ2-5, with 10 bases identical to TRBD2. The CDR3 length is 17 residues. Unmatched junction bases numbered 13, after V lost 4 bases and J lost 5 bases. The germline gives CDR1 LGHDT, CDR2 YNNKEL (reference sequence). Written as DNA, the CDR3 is TGTGCCAGCAGCCCAAAGGGGGTTCTAGCGGGGGCTGAGACCCAGTACTTC. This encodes CASSPKGVLAGAETQYF.

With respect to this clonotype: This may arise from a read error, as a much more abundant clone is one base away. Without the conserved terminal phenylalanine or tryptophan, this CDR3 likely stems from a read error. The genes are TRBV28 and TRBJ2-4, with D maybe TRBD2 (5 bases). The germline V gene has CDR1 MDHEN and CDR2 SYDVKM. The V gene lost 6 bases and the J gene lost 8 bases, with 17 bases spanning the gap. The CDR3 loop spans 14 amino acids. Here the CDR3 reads CASSPNGVMDIQYL. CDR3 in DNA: TGTGCCAGCAGCCCGAACGGGGTGATGGACATTCAGTACCTC.

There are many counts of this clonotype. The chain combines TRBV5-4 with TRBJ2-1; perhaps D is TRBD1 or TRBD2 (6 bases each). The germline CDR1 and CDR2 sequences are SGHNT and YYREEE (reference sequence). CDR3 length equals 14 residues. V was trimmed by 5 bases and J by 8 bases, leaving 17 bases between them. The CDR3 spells CASRLSGGPDEQFF. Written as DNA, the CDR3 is TGTGCCAGCAGATTAAGTGGGGGGCCGGATGAGCAGTTCTTC.

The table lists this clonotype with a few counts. CDR3 nucleotide sequence: TGTGCCTGGAGTGCATATAGCGGGTACACCGGGGAGCTGTTTTTT. It yields the protein CAWSAYSGYTGELFF. The chain recombines TRBV30 with TRBJ2-2; TRBD2 matches 7 bases. Germline V lookup: CDR1 GTSNPN, CDR2 SVGIG (reference sequence). The CDR3 runs to 15 residues. J lost 3 bases, V lost 1 base, and 5 bases had no gene match.

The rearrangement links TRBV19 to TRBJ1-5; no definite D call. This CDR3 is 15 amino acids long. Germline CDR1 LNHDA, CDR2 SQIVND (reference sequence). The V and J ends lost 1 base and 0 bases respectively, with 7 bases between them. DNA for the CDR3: TGTGCCAGTAGTATAGTCAGCTATAGCAATCAGCCCCAGCATTTT. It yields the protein CASSIVSYSNQPQHF.

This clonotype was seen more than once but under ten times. Written as DNA, the CDR3 is TGCGCCAGCAGCCAAGGTGGTGGGACCTCTAATGAAAAACTGTTTTTT. Protein: CASSQGGGTSNEKLFF. This rearrangement joins TRBV4-3 to TRBJ1-4; D is perhaps TRBD1 (5 bases). The CDR3 runs 16 residues. From germline, CDR1 is LGHNA and CDR2 YSLEER. Deletions cut 1 base from V and 3 bases from J, with 12 bases between.

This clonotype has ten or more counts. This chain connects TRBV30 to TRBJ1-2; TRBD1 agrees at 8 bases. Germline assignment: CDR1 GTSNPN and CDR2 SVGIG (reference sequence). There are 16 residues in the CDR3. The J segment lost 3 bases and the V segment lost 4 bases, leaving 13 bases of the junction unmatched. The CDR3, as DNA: TGTGCCTGGATGGGGCTCAGACAGGGGATGGACTATGGCTACACCTTC. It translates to CAWMGLRQGMDYGYTF.

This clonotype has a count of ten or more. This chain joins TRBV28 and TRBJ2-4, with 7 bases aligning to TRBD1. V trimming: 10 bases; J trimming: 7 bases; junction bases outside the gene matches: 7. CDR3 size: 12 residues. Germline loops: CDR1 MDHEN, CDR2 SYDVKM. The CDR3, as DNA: TGTGCCACCGACGACAGGGCCAACATTCAGTACTTC. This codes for CATDDRANIQYF.

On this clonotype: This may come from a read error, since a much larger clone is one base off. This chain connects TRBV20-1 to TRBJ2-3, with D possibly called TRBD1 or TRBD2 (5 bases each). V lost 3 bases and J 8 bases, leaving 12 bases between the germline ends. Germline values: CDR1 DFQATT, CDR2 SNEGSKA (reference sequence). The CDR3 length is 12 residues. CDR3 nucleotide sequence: TGCAGTGCTAGGGCAGGGACGGGTACGCAGTATTTT. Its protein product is CSARAGTGTQYF.

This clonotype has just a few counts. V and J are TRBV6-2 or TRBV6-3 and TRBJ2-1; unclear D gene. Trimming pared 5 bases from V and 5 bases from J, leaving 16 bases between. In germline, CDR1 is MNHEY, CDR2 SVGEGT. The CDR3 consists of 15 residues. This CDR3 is CASSSNRMEHNEQFF. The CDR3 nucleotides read TGTGCCAGCAGTAGCAACAGAATGGAACACAATGAGCAGTTCTTC.

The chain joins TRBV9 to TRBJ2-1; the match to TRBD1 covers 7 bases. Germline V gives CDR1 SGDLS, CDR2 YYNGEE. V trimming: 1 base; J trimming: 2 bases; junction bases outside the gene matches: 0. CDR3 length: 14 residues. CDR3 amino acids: CASSVQGAYNEQFF. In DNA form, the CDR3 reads TGTGCCAGCAGCGTACAGGGGGCCTACAATGAGCAGTTCTTC.

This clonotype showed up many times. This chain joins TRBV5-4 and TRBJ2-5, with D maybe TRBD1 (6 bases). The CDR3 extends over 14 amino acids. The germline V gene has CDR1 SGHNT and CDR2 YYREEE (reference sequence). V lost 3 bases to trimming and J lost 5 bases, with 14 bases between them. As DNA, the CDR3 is TGTGCCAGCAGCTATACAGGGATGGATGAGACCCAGTACTTC. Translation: CASSYTGMDETQYF.

The CDR3 is CASSSRGGGPTPYNEQFF. DNA for the CDR3: TGTGCCAGTAGTTCCCGGGGAGGCGGGCCGACACCGTACAATGAGCAGTTCTTC. J is TRBJ2-1 and V is TRBV19; tentative D call: TRBD2 (6 bases). Trimming left V 5 bases short and J 4 bases short, with 24 bases between. The CDR3 length is 18 residues. CDR1 LNHDA and CDR2 SQIVND come from the germline V gene (reference sequence). Variable domain in full (rest from reference TRBV19 and TRBJ2-1): DGGITQSPKYLFRKEGQNVTLSCEQNLNHDAMYWYRQDPGQGLRLIYYSQIVNDFQKGDIAEGYSVSREKKESFPLTVTSAQKNPTAFYLCASSSRGGGPTPYNEQFFGPGTRLTVL.

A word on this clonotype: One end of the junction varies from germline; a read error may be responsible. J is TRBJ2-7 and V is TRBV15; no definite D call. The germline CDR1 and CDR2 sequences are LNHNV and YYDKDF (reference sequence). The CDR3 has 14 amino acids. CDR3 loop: CATSRDVVAYGQYF. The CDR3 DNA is TGTGCCACCAGCAGAGACGTCGTAGCCTACGGGCAGTACTTC.

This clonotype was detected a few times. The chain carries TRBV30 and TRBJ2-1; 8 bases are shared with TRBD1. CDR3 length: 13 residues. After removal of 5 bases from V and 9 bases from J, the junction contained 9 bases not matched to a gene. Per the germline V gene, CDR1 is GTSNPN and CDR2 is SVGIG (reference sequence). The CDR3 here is CAWEAGGYGEQFF. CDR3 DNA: TGTGCCTGGGAGGCAGGGGGCTACGGTGAGCAGTTCTTC.

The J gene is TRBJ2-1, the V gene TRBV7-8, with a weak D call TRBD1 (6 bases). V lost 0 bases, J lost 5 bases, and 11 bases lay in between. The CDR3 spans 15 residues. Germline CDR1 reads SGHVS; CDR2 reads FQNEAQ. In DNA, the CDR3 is TGTGCCAGCAGCTTAGCTCTGGGGGCGCACAATGAGCAGTTCTTC. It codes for CASSLALGAHNEQFF.

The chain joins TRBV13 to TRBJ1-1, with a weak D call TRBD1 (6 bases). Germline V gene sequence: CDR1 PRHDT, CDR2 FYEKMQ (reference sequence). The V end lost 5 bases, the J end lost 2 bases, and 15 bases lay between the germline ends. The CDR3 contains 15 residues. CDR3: CASSVTGTPNTEAFF. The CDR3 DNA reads TGTGCCAGCAGCGTTACCGGGACACCCAACACTGAAGCTTTCTTT. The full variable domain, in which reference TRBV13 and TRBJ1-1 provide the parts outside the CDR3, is AAGVIQSPRHLIKEKRETATLKCYPIPRHDTVYWYQQGPGQDPQFLISFYEKMQSDKGSIPDRFSAQQFSDYHSELNMSSLELGDSALYFCASSVTGTPNTEAFFGQGTRLTVV.

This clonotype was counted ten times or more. As DNA, the CDR3 is TGTGCCAGCAGCTTAGCAACCGACTACAATGAAAAACTGTTTTTT. This encodes CASSLATDYNEKLFF. V is TRBV7-9 and J is TRBJ1-4; no reliable D call. Germline V gene sequence: CDR1 SEHNR, CDR2 FQNEAQ (reference sequence). The CDR3 spans 15 residues. V lost 0 bases, J lost 5 bases, and 10 bases lay in between. Complete variable domain (other parts from reference TRBV7-9 and TRBJ1-4): DTGVSQNPRHKITKRGQNVTFRCDPISEHNRLYWYRQTLGQGPEFLTYFQNEAQLEKSRLLSDRFSAERPKGSFSTLEIQRTEQGDSAMYLCASSLATDYNEKLFFGSGTQLSVL.

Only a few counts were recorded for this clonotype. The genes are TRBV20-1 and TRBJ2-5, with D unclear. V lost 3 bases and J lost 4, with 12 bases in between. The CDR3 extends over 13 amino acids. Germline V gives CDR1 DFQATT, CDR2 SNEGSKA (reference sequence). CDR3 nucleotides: TGCAGTGCTAGGAAAGGAGTCGGAGAGACCCAGTACTTC. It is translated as CSARKGVGETQYF.

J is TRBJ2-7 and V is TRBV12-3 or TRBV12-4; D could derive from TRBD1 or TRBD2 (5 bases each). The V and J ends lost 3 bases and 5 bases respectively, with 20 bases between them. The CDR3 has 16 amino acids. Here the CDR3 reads CASSFGGAGSTHEQYF. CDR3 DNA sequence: TGTGCCAGCAGTTTTGGAGGTGCAGGGAGCACGCACGAGCAGTACTTC.

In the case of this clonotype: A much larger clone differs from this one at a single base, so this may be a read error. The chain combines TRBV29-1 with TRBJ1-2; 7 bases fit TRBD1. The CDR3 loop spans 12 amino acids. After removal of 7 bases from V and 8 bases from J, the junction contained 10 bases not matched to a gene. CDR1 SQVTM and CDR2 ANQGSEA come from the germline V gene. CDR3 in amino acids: CSAVGQAGGYTF. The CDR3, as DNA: TGCAGCGCCGTCGGACAGGCGGGCGGCTACACCTTC.

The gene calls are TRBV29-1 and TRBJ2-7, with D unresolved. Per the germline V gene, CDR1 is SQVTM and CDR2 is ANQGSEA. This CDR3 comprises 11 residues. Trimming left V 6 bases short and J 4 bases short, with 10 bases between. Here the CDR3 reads CSVGIDYEQYF. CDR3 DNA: TGCAGCGTCGGAATAGATTACGAGCAGTACTTC.

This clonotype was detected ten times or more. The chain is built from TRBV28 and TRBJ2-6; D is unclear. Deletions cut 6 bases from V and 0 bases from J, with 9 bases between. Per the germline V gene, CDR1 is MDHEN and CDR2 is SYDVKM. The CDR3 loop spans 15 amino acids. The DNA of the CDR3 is TGTGCCAGCAGGCAAGATTTCTCTGGGGCCAACGTCCTGACTTTC. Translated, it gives CASRQDFSGANVLTF.

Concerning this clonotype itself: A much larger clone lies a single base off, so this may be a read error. The chain's CDR3 is CVSSHSASFSNQPQHF. DNA for the CDR3: TGTGTCAGCAGCCACTCCGCGTCCTTTAGCAATCAGCCCCAGCATTTT. This rearrangement joins TRBV27 to TRBJ1-5; D gene uncertain. CDR3 length: 16 amino acids. Germline V gene sequence: CDR1 MNHEY, CDR2 SMNVEV (reference sequence).

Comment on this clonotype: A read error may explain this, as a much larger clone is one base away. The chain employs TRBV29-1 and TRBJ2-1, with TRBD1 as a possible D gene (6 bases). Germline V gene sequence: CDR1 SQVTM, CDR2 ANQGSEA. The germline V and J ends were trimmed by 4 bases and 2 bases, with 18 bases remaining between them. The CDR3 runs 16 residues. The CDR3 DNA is TGCAGCGTTGTCTACTCCCCTAGGGACACCTACAATGAGCAGTTCTTC. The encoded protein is CSVVYSPRDTYNEQFF.

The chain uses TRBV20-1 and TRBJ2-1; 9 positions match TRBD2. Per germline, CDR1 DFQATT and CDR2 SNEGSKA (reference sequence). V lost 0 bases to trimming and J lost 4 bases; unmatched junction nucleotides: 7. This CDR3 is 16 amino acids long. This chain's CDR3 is CSARDVTSGFYNEQFF. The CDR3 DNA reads TGCAGTGCTAGAGATGTCACTAGCGGGTTTTACAATGAGCAGTTCTTC.

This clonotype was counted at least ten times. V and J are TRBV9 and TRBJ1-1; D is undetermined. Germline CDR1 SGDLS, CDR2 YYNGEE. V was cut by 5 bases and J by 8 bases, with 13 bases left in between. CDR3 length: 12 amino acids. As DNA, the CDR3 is TGTGCCAGCAGGGAGGGCACACTCGAAGCTTTCTTT. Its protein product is CASREGTLEAFF.